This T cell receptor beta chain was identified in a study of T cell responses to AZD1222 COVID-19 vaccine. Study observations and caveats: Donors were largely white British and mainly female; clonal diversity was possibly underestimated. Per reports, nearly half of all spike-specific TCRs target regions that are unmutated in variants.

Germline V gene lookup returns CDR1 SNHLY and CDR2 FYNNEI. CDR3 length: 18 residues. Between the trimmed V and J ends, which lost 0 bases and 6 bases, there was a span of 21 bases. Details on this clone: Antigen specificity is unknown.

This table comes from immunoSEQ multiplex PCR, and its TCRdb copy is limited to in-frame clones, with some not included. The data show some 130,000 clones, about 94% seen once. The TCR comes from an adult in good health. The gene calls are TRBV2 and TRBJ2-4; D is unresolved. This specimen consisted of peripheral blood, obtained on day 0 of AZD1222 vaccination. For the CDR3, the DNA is TGTGCCAGCAGTGAAGCGGGTGTAGCAGCCCCTCTGAGAAACATTCAGTACTTC. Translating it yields CASSEAGVAAPLRNIQYF.